The next 19 T cell receptor beta chains were all read from a single sample in a study of T cell repertoires in cytomegalovirus infection. In TCRdb, the reads were re-called with MiXCR into one record per CDR3 protein. The sample comprises some 500,000 distinct CDR3 sequences, under 45% of which are singletons, and 48% rests with the top ten. Their antigen targets remain unknown. Sequencing was performed on cultured PBMCs, taken from culture after CMV antigen stimulation. The receptors derive from a human donor in good health (CMV status not recorded). Some clones in this sample may be carry-over from other donors' samples.

This chain uses TRBV5-1 with TRBJ1-2; 7 bases agree with TRBD1. V lost 3 bases and J lost 3; bases outside the gene matches: 5. CDR1 and CDR2 from the germline V gene are SGHRS and YFSETQ. The CDR3 extends over 14 amino acids. CDR3 in DNA: TGCGCCAGCAGCTCCCCAGACAGGGACTATGGCTACACCTTC. This encodes CASSSPDRDYGYTF.

The genes are TRBV20-1 and TRBJ2-3; D might be TRBD2 (6 bases). In germline, CDR1 is DFQATT, CDR2 SNEGSKA (reference sequence). The V and J ends lost 1 base and 1 base respectively, with 12 bases between them. This CDR3 spans 15 amino acids. DNA of the CDR3: TGCAGTGCTAGAGTAATGGGGGAGGGCACAGATACGCAGTATTTT. It specifies CSARVMGEGTDTQYF.

The rearrangement links TRBV5-1 to TRBJ2-2; D gene unclear. The CDR3 spans 9 residues. The ends were cut back, 6 bases at V and 7 bases at J, with 1 base in the middle. Germline assignment: CDR1 SGHRS and CDR2 YFSETQ. The CDR3 nucleotides read TGCGCCAGCAACGGGGAGCTGTTTTTT. Its translation: CASNGELFF.

The V gene is TRBV20-1, the J gene TRBJ2-7; no clear D gene. Germline V gene sequence: CDR1 DFQATT, CDR2 SNEGSKA (reference sequence). This CDR3 is built from 11 residues. V shed 2 bases and J shed 4 bases, with 6 bases lying between them. CDR3 bases: TGCAGTGCTAGACGGTCGTACGAGCAGTACTTC. This codes for CSARRSYEQYF.

The chain is built from TRBV12-3 or TRBV12-4 and TRBJ1-1; D remains unclear. Trimming took 5 bases from V and 2 from J, leaving 15 bases between them. CDR3 length: 15 amino acids. CDR3 DNA: TGTGCCAGCAGTACCGGACTCTGGGAAAACACTGAAGCTTTCTTT. Amino acids: CASSTGLWENTEAFF.

The gene calls are TRBV5-1 and TRBJ2-1, with D maybe TRBD1 (6 bases). Deletions cut 0 bases from V and 5 bases from J, with 12 bases between. In germline, CDR1 is SGHRS, CDR2 YFSETQ. CDR3 length equals 15 residues. CDR3 residues: CASSLAQGRDNEQFF. CDR3 in DNA: TGCGCCAGCAGCTTGGCACAGGGTAGAGACAATGAGCAGTTCTTC.

The CDR3 protein is CAREGIAYNEQFF. The CDR3 bases are TGTGCCAGAGAGGGAATAGCGTACAATGAGCAGTTCTTC. The chain is built from TRBV12-3 or TRBV12-4 and TRBJ2-1; TRBD2 might be the D (5 bases). The CDR3 spans 13 residues. The V and J ends lost 9 bases and 4 bases respectively, with 13 bases between them.

The chain employs TRBV6-6 and TRBJ2-7, with D possibly matching TRBD2 (6 bases). Trimming shortened V by 2 bases and J by 7 bases, and 12 bases separated the two germline ends. The CDR3 is 13 residues long. In germline, CDR1 is MNHNY, CDR2 SVGAGI (reference sequence). CDR3 residues: CASSYGFGGEQYF. Here the CDR3 DNA reads TGTGCCAGCAGTTACGGGTTTGGGGGGGAGCAGTACTTC.

The chain employs TRBV7-8 and TRBJ2-1; D gene unclear. Trimming removed 5 bases at V and 5 bases at J, with 10 bases between. The CDR3 is made up of 13 amino acids. Germline V gene data show CDR1 as SGHVS and CDR2 as FQNEAQ. The CDR3 here is CASSPYLDNEQFF. CDR3 sequence (DNA): TGTGCCAGCAGCCCCTACCTAGACAATGAGCAGTTCTTC.

This clonotype showed up just a few times. This sequence joins TRBV19 and TRBJ2-3; 7 nucleotides line up with TRBD1. There are 13 residues in the CDR3. The V gene's germline CDR1 is LNHDA and CDR2 SQIVND (reference sequence). J gave up 6 bases and V 9 bases, and 9 bases lay outside the gene matches. The chain's CDR3 is CASRGFRSDTQYF. CDR3 DNA sequence: TGTGCCAGCAGGGGGTTCAGATCCGATACGCAGTATTTT. The complete variable domain, with remaining parts taken from reference TRBV19 and TRBJ2-3, reads DGGITQSPKYLFRKEGQNVTLSCEQNLNHDAMYWYRQDPGQGLRLIYYSQIVNDFQKGDIAEGYSVSREKKESFPLTVTSAQKNPTAFYLCASRGFRSDTQYFGPGTRLTVL.

This clonotype has a single count. V usage is TRBV7-2 and J usage is TRBJ2-7; 13 bases match TRBD2. Germline V gene sequence: CDR1 SGHTA, CDR2 FQGNSA. V gave up 3 bases and J gave up 4 bases; unmatched junction bases: 3. CDR3 length equals 15 residues. The CDR3: CASSFPTSGGYEQYF. CDR3 nucleotide sequence: TGTGCCAGCAGCTTCCCGACTAGCGGGGGGTACGAGCAGTACTTC.

The rearrangement joins TRBV6-1 to TRBJ1-5; TRBD1 aligns across 10 bases. Per germline, CDR1 MNHNS and CDR2 SASEGT. The length of the CDR3 is 13 residues. V trimming: 6 bases; J trimming: 9 bases; junction bases outside the gene matches: 5. CDR3 nucleotide sequence: TGTGCCAGCAGCAGGGGACAGGGGATGCCCCAGCATTTT. Protein sequence: CASSRGQGMPQHF.

The V call is TRBV12-3 or TRBV12-4, the J call TRBJ1-5; no clear D. The CDR3 has 13 residues. The V end was cut by 3 bases, the J end by 12 bases, with 15 bases between. The CDR3 sequence: CASSLAPWLGQHF. In DNA form, the CDR3 reads TGTGCCAGCAGTTTGGCTCCGTGGCTGGGCCAGCATTTT.

The J gene is TRBJ2-3, the V gene TRBV10-2; the match to TRBD2 covers 7 bases. The junction had 12 bases not matched to a gene; V was cut back by 6 bases and J by 6 bases. CDR3 length: 15 amino acids. The germline V gene has CDR1 WSHSY and CDR2 SAAADI. The CDR3 loop is CASSPDSGGGDTQYF. The CDR3 DNA reads as TGCGCCAGCAGCCCCGACTCGGGGGGAGGGGATACGCAGTATTTT.

The chain joins TRBV6-1 to TRBJ2-5; 11 bases agree with TRBD2. Trimming took 4 bases from V and 1 from J; bases not matched to a gene: 8. The CDR3 consists of 17 residues. Germline CDR1 MNHNS, CDR2 SASEGT. In nucleotides, the CDR3 is TGTGCCAGCAGTGCGGGACTAGCGGTCGATGGCCAAGAGACCCAGTACTTC. As protein: CASSAGLAVDGQETQYF.

DNA of the CDR3: TGTGCCAGCAGCACAAGCGGGCTGGTGGAGACCCAGTACTTC. It is translated as CASSTSGLVETQYF. The chain carries TRBV7-2 and TRBJ2-5, with D perhaps TRBD2 (6 bases). Germline-derived CDR1 and CDR2 are SGHTA and FQGNSA. The CDR3 sequence is 14 residues long. V lost 5 bases, J lost 5 bases, and 15 bases lay in between.

This clonotype was counted only a few times. The genes are TRBV7-2 and TRBJ1-5; 8 bases agree with TRBD1. The CDR3 sequence is 14 residues long. CDR1 is SGHTA, CDR2 FQGNSA, per germline. V lost 1 base and J lost 7; bases outside the gene matches: 3. CDR3 protein: CASSLVTGGQPQHF. CDR3 DNA sequence: TGTGCCAGCAGCTTAGTTACAGGGGGGCAGCCCCAGCATTTT.

This sequence joins TRBV27 and TRBJ1-1, with a weak D call TRBD1 (5 bases). Per the germline V gene, CDR1 is MNHEY and CDR2 is SMNVEV (reference sequence). V was pared by 2 bases and J by 5 bases, with 12 bases between. The CDR3 covers 14 residues. CDR3 sequence reads: CASSLMGRGTEAFF. CDR3 DNA sequence: TGTGCCAGCAGTTTAATGGGACGAGGTACTGAAGCTTTCTTT.

The chain is built from TRBV27 and TRBJ2-2; D gene ambiguous. The CDR3 is made up of 15 amino acids. Trimming left V 3 bases short and J 0 bases short, with 8 bases between. Germline CDR1 reads MNHEY; CDR2 reads SMNVEV (reference sequence). The DNA for the CDR3 is TGTGCCAGCAGTTTCAAGAGATCGAACACCGGGGAGCTGTTTTTT. Its translation is CASSFKRSNTGELFF.